The 21 T cell receptor beta chains below were found in one sample sequenced in a study of blood T cell repertoires in COVID-19 (dated by TCRdb to about 2020). The library was prepared using the immunoSEQ multiplex PCR assay. In TCRdb, the immuneACCESS table is reduced to in-frame sequences with V and J assigned. These tables do not hold every clone; where another copy was compared, an unresolved V gene accounts for under half, and the others remain unexplained. The sample table contains about 240,000 clones; only one count was recorded for just under 85% of them. The ten top clones hold 5.5% to 7.5% of the sample. The sequencing sample was made of peripheral blood. These receptors were obtained from a woman between 55 and 75 years old with active or convalescent COVID-19.

The chain is built from TRBV9 and TRBJ1-2, with D tentatively TRBD1 (5 bases). The germline V gene has CDR1 SGDLS and CDR2 YYNGEE. Trimming stripped 3 bases from V and 8 bases from J, with 14 bases between. This CDR3 has 13 amino acids. The CDR3 here is CASSADSAWGYTF. In DNA form, the CDR3 reads TGTGCCAGCAGCGCAGACAGCGCCTGGGGCTACACCTTC.

This chain uses TRBV19 with TRBJ1-5; possible D gene TRBD1, 6 bases. Trimming stripped 6 bases from V and 1 base from J, with 7 bases between. The CDR3 contains 13 residues. The germline CDR1 and CDR2 sequences are LNHDA and SQIVND (reference sequence). The CDR3 reads CASRDRSNQPQHF. CDR3 nucleotide sequence: TGTGCCAGTAGGGACAGAAGCAATCAGCCCCAGCATTTT.

The V call is TRBV18, the J call TRBJ2-2; 8 positions agree with TRBD2. This CDR3 spans 16 amino acids. From germline, CDR1 is KGHSH and CDR2 LQKENI. Trimming removed 3 bases from V and 0 bases from J; junction bases left unmatched: 3. In DNA, the CDR3 is TGTGCCAGCTCACCTACTAGCGGACCGAACACCGGGGAGCTGTTTTTT. This encodes CASSPTSGPNTGELFF.

This sequence joins TRBV11-2 and TRBJ2-5; 7 bases line up with TRBD2. V lost 5 bases to trimming and J lost 5 bases; unmatched junction nucleotides: 2. The CDR3 has 12 amino acids. The germline CDR1 and CDR2 sequences are SGHAT and FQNNGV. The CDR3 region has the DNA TGTGCCAGCAGCCCCGGGAGGGAGACCCAGTACTTC. Amino acids: CASSPGRETQYF.

The V call is TRBV10-2, the J call TRBJ1-6; no firm D call. The CDR3 spans 14 residues. The V gene's germline CDR1 is WSHSY and CDR2 SAAADI. V lost 6 bases and J lost 8, with 14 bases in between. CDR3 in amino acids: CASSRRGGDSPLHF. The CDR3 nucleotides are TGCGCCAGCAGCCGGCGGGGTGGCGATTCACCCCTCCACTTT.

J is TRBJ2-3 and V is TRBV2, with 9 bases fitting TRBD2. The CDR3 contains 18 residues. The trim removed 3 bases at V and 3 bases at J, leaving 13 bases unmatched. CDR1 and CDR2 (germline): SNHLY, FYNNEI. The CDR3 DNA reads TGTGCCAGCAGTGATCTAGGGGGACTAGCAGGCGGGACAGATACGCAGTATTTT. Translating gives CASSDLGGLAGGTDTQYF.

The chain recombines TRBV5-1 with TRBJ1-2; weak D call: TRBD1 (6 bases). The V end lost 2 bases, the J end lost 7 bases, and 18 bases lay between the germline ends. The CDR3 is 15 amino acids. CDR1 and CDR2 (germline): SGHRS, YFSETQ. This chain's CDR3 is CASSFRGGAAGGYTF. CDR3 DNA: TGCGCCAGCAGCTTCCGAGGGGGGGCTGCTGGTGGCTACACCTTC.

V gene TRBV6-1 combines with J gene TRBJ2-2, with 10 bases aligning to TRBD2. V lost 4 bases and J lost 5; bases outside the gene matches: 7. This CDR3 spans 16 amino acids. Per germline, CDR1 MNHNS and CDR2 SASEGT. The CDR3 DNA sequence: TGTGCCAGCAGTGTACTAGCGGGGCGATTTACCGGGGAGCTGTTTTTT. Translation: CASSVLAGRFTGELFF.

This clone has a single count. The rearrangement joins TRBV19 to TRBJ1-6; TRBD1 matches at 10 bases. V was clipped by 10 bases and J by 5 bases; unmatched bases: 8. Germline-derived CDR1 and CDR2 are LNHDA and SQIVND (reference sequence). The length of the CDR3 is 15 residues. In DNA, the CDR3 is TGTGCCACTAAAAGGGGGACAGGGGATAATTCACCCCTCCACTTT. It is translated as CATKRGTGDNSPLHF.

The chain carries TRBV6-2 or TRBV6-3 and TRBJ1-1; no firm D call. CDR1 and CDR2 (germline): MNHEY, SVGEGT. Trimming left V 2 bases short and J 1 base short, with 11 bases between. The CDR3 covers 15 residues. This CDR3 reads CASSYPQMWNTEAFF. The DNA for the CDR3 is TGTGCCAGCAGTTACCCCCAGATGTGGAACACTGAAGCTTTCTTT.

The genes are TRBV12-3 or TRBV12-4 and TRBJ2-7; possibly TRBD1 for D (6 bases). The V and J ends lost 6 bases and 4 bases respectively, with 13 bases between them. This CDR3 is built from 13 residues. The CDR3 loop is CASSPGTSYEQYF. DNA of the CDR3: TGTGCCAGCAGCCCCGGGACATCTTACGAGCAGTACTTC.

This clone occurred a few times. The chain joins TRBV4-1 to TRBJ2-3; perhaps TRBD1 as D (6 bases). Germline values: CDR1 MGHRA, CDR2 YSYEKL. This CDR3 has 14 residues. The V gene lost 5 bases and the J gene lost 6 bases, with 15 bases spanning the gap. This CDR3 is CASSGTFASDTQYF. The CDR3 bases are TGCGCCAGCAGCGGGACATTCGCCTCCGATACGCAGTATTTT.

Details on this clone: This sequence may be a read error, since a much larger clone differs from it by one base. The chain's CDR3 is CASSPNSGNTIYF. The CDR3 DNA sequence: TGTGCCAGCAGCCCCAACTCTGGAAACACCATATATTTT. The genes are TRBV27 and TRBJ1-3; D remains unclear. The CDR3 totals 13 residues. Trimming removed 6 bases from V and 0 bases from J, with 6 bases in between. The germline V gene encodes CDR1 MNHEY and CDR2 SMNVEV (reference sequence).

This clone was recorded once. The chain combines TRBV5-1 with TRBJ1-1, with D unclear. V lost 6 bases and J lost 1, with 13 bases in between. Germline-derived CDR1 and CDR2 are SGHRS and YFSETQ. The CDR3 loop spans 14 amino acids. The chain's CDR3 is CASKREAENTEAFF. The CDR3 bases are TGCGCCAGCAAGAGAGAAGCTGAGAACACTGAAGCTTTCTTT.

V and J are TRBV15 and TRBJ1-1; D unresolved. Trimming left V 2 bases short and J 9 bases short, with 13 bases between. This CDR3 is built from 13 residues. Germline V lookup: CDR1 LNHNV, CDR2 YYDKDF (reference sequence). CDR3 sequence (DNA): TGTGCCACCAGCAGACTATCGACTGATAAAGCTTTCTTT. It yields the protein CATSRLSTDKAFF.

The chain has TRBV6-1 and TRBJ1-1; TRBD1 might be the D (6 bases). With 3 bases removed from V and 3 bases from J, the gap between germline ends came to 8 bases. The CDR3 sequence is 13 residues long. Germline lookup yields CDR1 MNHNS and CDR2 SASEGT. The CDR3 spells CASSDQGYTEAFF. As DNA, the CDR3 is TGTGCCAGCAGTGACCAGGGGTACACTGAAGCTTTCTTT.

The chain has TRBV2 and TRBJ2-7; a weak D match, TRBD1 (6 bases). The CDR3 totals 16 residues. V was shortened by 1 base and J by 3 bases, with 16 bases between the two germline ends. Looked up from germline, CDR1 is SNHLY and CDR2 is FYNNEI. CDR3 loop: CASSEGPRGGDYEQYF. CDR3 sequence (DNA): TGTGCCAGCAGTGAAGGGCCCAGGGGCGGAGACTACGAGCAGTACTTC.

This chain connects TRBV3-1 (or the pseudogene TRBV3-2) to TRBJ2-3, with D maybe TRBD1 (5 bases). This CDR3 is built from 15 residues. Per germline, CDR1 LGHDT and CDR2 YNNKEL (reference sequence). The V end was cut by 1 base, the J end by 3 bases, with 11 bases between. As DNA, the CDR3 is TGTGCCAGCAGCCAAGCCCAGGGTAGGACAGATACGCAGTATTTT. It codes for CASSQAQGRTDTQYF.

This clone occurred a few times. The chain has TRBV7-9 and TRBJ2-2, with TRBD2 matching over 12 bases. CDR3 size: 18 residues. From germline, CDR1 is SEHNR and CDR2 FQNEAQ (reference sequence). The junction had 6 bases not matched to a gene; V was cut back by 1 base and J by 3 bases. The CDR3 is CASSLGTSGRIYTGELFF. CDR3 DNA: TGTGCCAGCAGCTTAGGAACTAGCGGGAGGATTTACACCGGGGAGCTGTTTTTT.

The chain is built from TRBV4-2 and TRBJ2-7; tentatively, D is TRBD2 (5 bases). Germline CDR1 reads LGHNA; CDR2 reads YNFKEQ. V lost 1 base, J lost 2 bases, and 12 bases lay in between. The CDR3 has 15 amino acids. In nucleotides, the CDR3 is TGTGCCAGCAGCCAAGTACTCGACGGGACCTACGAGCAGTACTTC. Residues: CASSQVLDGTYEQYF.

This clone appeared once. The chain couples TRBV7-9 to TRBJ2-1; TRBD1 is a possible D gene (6 bases). V was pared by 4 bases and J by 8 bases, with 6 bases between. CDR1 is SEHNR and CDR2 is FQNEAQ in the germline V gene (reference sequence). CDR3 size: 11 residues. CDR3 region: CASSSGDEQFF. For the CDR3, the DNA is TGTGCCAGCAGCTCAGGGGATGAGCAGTTCTTC.